Below, 2 T cell receptor beta chains from the same sample are listed, as sequenced in a study of control samples from healthy donors and cancer patients. TCRdb's table, derived via immunoSEQ multiplex PCR, lists solely in-frame clones and lacks some. This sample carries approximately 100,000 clones, just over 85% of them seen once, and the ten largest clones take 14%. The sequenced material came from blood. The receptors here all came from a man under 40 in good health.

The chain joins TRBV29-1 to TRBJ1-2; TRBD1 is a possible D gene (5 bases). CDR3 length: 13 residues. Trimming stripped 2 bases from V and 4 bases from J, with 11 bases between. CDR1 and CDR2 from the germline V gene are SQVTM and ANQGSEA. The DNA for the CDR3 is TGCAGCGTTGAACTTCCCGGGGCCTATGGCTACACCTTC. Protein sequence: CSVELPGAYGYTF.

The chain links TRBV5-1 to TRBJ2-2; 8 positions agree with TRBD2. This CDR3 has 15 amino acids. J gave up 0 bases and V 5 bases, and 3 bases lay outside the gene matches. Per the germline V gene, CDR1 is SGHRS and CDR2 is YFSETQ. The CDR3 DNA is TGCGCCAGCAGTTTAGCGGGAACGAACACCGGGGAGCTGTTTTTT. It is translated as CASSLAGTNTGELFF.